Included here is one TCR beta chain sequence, with context. What it binds is unknown. CD4+ T cells from unexposed donors were obtained before the COVID-19 pandemic (2011-2018). Deep TCR-beta sequencing used DNA from uncultured naive and memory CD4+ T cells. The data were produced by immunoSEQ multiplex PCR, yet TCRdb's version contains in-frame clones alone and is incomplete. The repertoire has tens of thousands of clones, 85% to 95% of them found once; the top ten carry approximately 0.21%. The V end lost 4 bases, the J end lost 8 bases, and 15 bases lay between the germline ends. The CDR3 runs to 15 residues. CDR1 is SEHNR, CDR2 FQNEAQ, per germline (reference sequence). This specimen belongs to a study of CD4 T cells in relation to SARS-CoV-2 and coronaviruses. Study findings and constraints: Crossreactive clones expanded significantly less to SARS-CoV-2 than monoreactive clones. Pre-pandemic and post-infection samples never came from the same donor.

This clonotype was obtained from a human donor in good health. V gene TRBV7-9 combines with J gene TRBJ1-6; D gene uncertain. The source material was naive CD4+ T cells from PBMCs. Subset indicated: naive CD4+ T cells isolated by negative enrichment. CDR3 DNA: TGTGCCAGCAGCTCCAGCAGCAGTGCTCATTCACCCCTCCACTTT. It specifies CASSSSSSAHSPLHF.